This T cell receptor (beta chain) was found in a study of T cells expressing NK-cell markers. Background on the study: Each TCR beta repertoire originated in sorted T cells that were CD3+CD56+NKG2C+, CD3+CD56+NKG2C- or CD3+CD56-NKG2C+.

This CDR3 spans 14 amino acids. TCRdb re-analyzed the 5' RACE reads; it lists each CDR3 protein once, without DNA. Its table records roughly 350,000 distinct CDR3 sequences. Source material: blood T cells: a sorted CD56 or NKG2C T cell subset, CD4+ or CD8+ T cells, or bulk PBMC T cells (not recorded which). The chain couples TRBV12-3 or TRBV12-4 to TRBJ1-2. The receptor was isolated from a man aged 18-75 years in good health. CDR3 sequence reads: CASSLRTLPYGYTF.